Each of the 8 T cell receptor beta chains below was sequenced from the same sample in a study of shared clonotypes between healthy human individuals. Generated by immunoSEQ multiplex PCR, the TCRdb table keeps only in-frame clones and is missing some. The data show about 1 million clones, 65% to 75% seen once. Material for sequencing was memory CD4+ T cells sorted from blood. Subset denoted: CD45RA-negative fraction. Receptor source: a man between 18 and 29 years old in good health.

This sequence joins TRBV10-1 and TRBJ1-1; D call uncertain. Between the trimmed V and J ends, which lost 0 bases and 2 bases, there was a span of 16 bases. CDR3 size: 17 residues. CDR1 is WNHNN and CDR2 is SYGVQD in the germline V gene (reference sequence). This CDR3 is CASSESVGLKGNTEAFF. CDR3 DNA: TGCGCCAGCAGTGAGTCGGTAGGGTTGAAGGGAAACACTGAAGCTTTCTTT.

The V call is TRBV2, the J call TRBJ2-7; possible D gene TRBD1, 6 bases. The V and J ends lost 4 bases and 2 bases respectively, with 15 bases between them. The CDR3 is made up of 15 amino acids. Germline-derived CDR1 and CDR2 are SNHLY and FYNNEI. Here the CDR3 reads CASSVQGIPTYEQYF. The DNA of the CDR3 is TGTGCCAGCAGTGTTCAGGGGATCCCCACCTACGAGCAGTACTTC.

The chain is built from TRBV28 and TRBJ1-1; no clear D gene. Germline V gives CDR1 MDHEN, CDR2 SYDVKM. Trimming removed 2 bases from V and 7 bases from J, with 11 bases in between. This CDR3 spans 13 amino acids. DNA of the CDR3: TGTGCCAGCAGTTTAATAGTAAAGGGTGAAGCTTTCTTT. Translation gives CASSLIVKGEAFF.

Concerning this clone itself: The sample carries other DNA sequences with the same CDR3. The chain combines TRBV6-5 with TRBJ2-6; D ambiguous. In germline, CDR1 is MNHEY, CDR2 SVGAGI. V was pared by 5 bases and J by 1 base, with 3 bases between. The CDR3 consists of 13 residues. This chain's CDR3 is CASSQSGANVLTF. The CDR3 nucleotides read TGTGCCAGCAGTCAGTCTGGGGCCAACGTCCTGACTTTC.

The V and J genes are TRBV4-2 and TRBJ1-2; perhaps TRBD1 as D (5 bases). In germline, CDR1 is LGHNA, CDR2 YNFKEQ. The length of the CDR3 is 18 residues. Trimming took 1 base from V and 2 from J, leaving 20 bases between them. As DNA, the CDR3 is TGTGCCAGCAGCCAAGTTGAGCAGGGCCCCCTTCAGAACTATGGCTACACCTTC. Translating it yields CASSQVEQGPLQNYGYTF.

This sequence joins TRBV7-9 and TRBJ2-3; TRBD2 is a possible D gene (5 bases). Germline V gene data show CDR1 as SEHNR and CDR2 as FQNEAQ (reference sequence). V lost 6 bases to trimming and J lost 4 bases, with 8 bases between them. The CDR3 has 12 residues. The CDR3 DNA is TGTGCCAGCAGAGACTACGCAGATACGCAGTATTTT. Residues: CASRDYADTQYF. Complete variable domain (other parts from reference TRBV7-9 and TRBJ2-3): DTGVSQNPRHKITKRGQNVTFRCDPISEHNRLYWYRQTLGQGPEFLTYFQNEAQLEKSRLLSDRFSAERPKGSFSTLEIQRTEQGDSAMYLCASRDYADTQYFGPGTRLTVL.

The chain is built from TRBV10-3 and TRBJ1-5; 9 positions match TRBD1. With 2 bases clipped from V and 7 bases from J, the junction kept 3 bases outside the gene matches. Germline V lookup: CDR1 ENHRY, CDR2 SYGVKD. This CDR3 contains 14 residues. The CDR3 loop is CAISETGQGQPQHF. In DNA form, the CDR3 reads TGTGCCATCAGTGAGACGGGACAGGGCCAGCCCCAGCATTTT.

The CDR3 coding sequence is TGTGCCAGCAGCCAGCCTGGCCGCTGGGGGAGGGAGGACACCGGGGAGCTGTTTTTT. It yields the protein CASSQPGRWGREDTGELFF. This rearrangement joins TRBV5-6 to TRBJ2-2; 7 nucleotides line up with TRBD2. Germline V gene data show CDR1 as SGHDT and CDR2 as YYEEEE. V gave up 4 bases and J gave up 3 bases; unmatched junction bases: 18. The CDR3 is made up of 19 amino acids. Using reference TRBV5-6 and TRBJ2-2 for the parts outside the CDR3, the full variable domain is DAGVTQSPTHLIKTRGQQVTLRCSPKSGHDTVSWYQQALGQGPQFIFQYYEEEERQRGNFPDRFSGHQFPNYSSELNVNALLLGDSALYLCASSQPGRWGREDTGELFFGEGSRLTVL.